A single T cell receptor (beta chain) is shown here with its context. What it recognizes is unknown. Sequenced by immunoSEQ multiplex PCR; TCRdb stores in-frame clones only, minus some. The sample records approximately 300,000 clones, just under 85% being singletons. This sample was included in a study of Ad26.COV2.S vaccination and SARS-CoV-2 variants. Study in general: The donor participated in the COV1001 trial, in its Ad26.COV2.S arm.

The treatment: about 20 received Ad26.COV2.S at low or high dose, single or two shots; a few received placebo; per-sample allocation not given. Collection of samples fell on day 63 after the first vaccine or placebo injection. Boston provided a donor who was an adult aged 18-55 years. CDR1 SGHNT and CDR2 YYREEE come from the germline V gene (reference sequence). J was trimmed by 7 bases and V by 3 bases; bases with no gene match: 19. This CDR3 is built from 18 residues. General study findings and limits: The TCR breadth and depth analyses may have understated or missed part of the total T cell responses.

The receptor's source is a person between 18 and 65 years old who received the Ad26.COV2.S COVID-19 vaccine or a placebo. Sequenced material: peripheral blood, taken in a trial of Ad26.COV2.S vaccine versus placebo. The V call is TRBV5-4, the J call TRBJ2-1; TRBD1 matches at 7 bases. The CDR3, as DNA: TGTGCCAGCAGCTCAAAGTTGAAGACAGGGAACACGGCGAATGAGCAGTTCTTC. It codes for CASSSKLKTGNTANEQFF.